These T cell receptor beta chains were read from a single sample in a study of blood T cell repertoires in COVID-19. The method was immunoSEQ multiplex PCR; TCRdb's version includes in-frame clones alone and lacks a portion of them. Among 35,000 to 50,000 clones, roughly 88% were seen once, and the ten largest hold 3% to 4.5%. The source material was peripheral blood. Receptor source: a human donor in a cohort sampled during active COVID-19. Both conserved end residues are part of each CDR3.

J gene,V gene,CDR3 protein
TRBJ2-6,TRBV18,CASSPVQGSGANVLTF
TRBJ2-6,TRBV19,CASSILASGSGANVLTF
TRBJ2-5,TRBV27,CASSLFVGAKETQYF
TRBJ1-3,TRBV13,CASSTTGTSSGNTIYF
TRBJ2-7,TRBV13,CASMSASGTYEQYF
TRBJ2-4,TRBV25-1,CASSEQGQGAKNIQYF
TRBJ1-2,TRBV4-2,CASSRRGQTHYGYTF
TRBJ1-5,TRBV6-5,CASSLRTGGQPQHF
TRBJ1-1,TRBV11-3,CASSFNRDTEAFF
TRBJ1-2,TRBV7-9,CASSLANAGFYGYTF
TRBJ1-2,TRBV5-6,CASSYGTGLYTF
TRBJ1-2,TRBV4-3,CASSQDVGGGRYTF
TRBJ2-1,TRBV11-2,CASSILVGPYEQFF
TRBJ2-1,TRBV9,CASSAQGLADYNEQFF
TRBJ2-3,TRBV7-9,CASSQNSGGSTDTQYF
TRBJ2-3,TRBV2,CASSDSLRGGLGDTQYF
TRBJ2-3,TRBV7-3,CASSLTDTQYF
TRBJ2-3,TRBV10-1,CASSENWQDTDTQYF
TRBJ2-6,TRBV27,CASSPTPVRASGANVLTF
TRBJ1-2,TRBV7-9,CASSLYLIRTGGYYGYTF
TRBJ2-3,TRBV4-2,CASSQGIAGGPLDTQYF
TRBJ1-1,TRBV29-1,CSVVTGNTEAFF
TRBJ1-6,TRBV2,CASSLQGPNSPLHF
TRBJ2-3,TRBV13,CASSLEQGATDTQYF
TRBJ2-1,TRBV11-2,CASRPTSGGSEQFF
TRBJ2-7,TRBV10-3,CAISQTGFYEQYF
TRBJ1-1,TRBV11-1,CASSPGGGNTEAFF
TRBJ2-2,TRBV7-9,CASIESTGELFF
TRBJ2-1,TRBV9,CASSVELAVTGNEQFF